Presented here are 27 T cell receptor beta chains from one specimen sequenced in a study of T cells after yellow fever vaccination (dated by TCRdb to the late 2010s). The library was obtained by 5' RACE. The sequencing machine was an Illumina HiSeq 2500. TCRdb reprocessed the public reads (quality trimming at Q25 with fastp, clone calling with MiXCR) and kept in-frame beta chains. Here each entry gathers all rows of one CDR3 protein and keeps the most common genes and DNA. Here the sample has some 48,000 distinct CDR3 sequences; more than 6% occur a single time. The ten largest clones capture under 11% of the sample. The sample's treatment or condition label, in plain terms: live attenuated yellow fever vaccine strain. The sequencing here drew on PBMCs, either bulk or a sorted T-cell subset (CD4+, CD8+, memory, or dextramer-sorted; not recorded which), taken 45 days after the yellow fever booster vaccination. These receptors all come from a man in his thirties or forties who received the YFV17D yellow fever vaccine.

The chain couples TRBV5-1 to TRBJ2-3; TRBD1 matches 9 bases. The CDR3 contains 16 residues. The V segment lost 0 bases and the J segment 6 bases; nucleotides outside the gene matches: 8. Per germline, CDR1 SGHRS and CDR2 YFSETQ. The CDR3 protein is CASSLAGQGTMDTQYF. DNA of the CDR3: TGCGCCAGCAGCTTGGCAGGACAGGGGACTATGGATACGCAGTATTTT.

The sample holds many counts of this clonotype. The chain couples TRBV20-1 to TRBJ2-5, with 8 bases identical to TRBD1. Unmatched junction bases numbered 18, after V lost 5 bases and J lost 7 bases. The germline CDR1 and CDR2 sequences are DFQATT and SNEGSKA (reference sequence). The CDR3 extends over 16 amino acids. CDR3 amino acids: CSAPPQGASFVGTQYF. DNA for the CDR3: TGCAGTGCTCCCCCCCAGGGGGCGTCCTTCGTAGGGACCCAGTACTTC.

This clonotype appeared a few times. The chain employs TRBV7-2 and TRBJ2-7, with 13 bases that match TRBD2. Germline values: CDR1 SGHTA, CDR2 FQGNSA. The CDR3 totals 17 residues. The V and J ends lost 5 bases and 6 bases, in that order; junction bases with no gene match: 13. The CDR3 here is CASSVGLAGLRGSEQYF. The CDR3 DNA reads as TGTGCCAGCAGCGTGGGACTAGCGGGGCTAAGGGGCTCCGAGCAGTACTTC.

The V call is TRBV7-8, the J call TRBJ2-7, with D possibly TRBD2 on 5 matching bases. This CDR3 spans 13 amino acids. From germline, CDR1 is SGHVS and CDR2 FQNEAQ. Trimming took 5 bases from V and 5 from J, leaving 13 bases between them. The CDR3 reads CASSPAGWNEQYF. CDR3 nucleotides: TGTGCCAGCAGCCCCGCGGGTTGGAACGAGCAGTACTTC.

This clonotype appeared many times. V is TRBV20-1 and J is TRBJ2-1, with 8 positions matching TRBD2. Trimming cost V 5 bases and J 6 bases; bases outside gene matches: 6. Per the germline V gene, CDR1 is DFQATT and CDR2 is SNEGSKA (reference sequence). CDR3 length equals 13 residues. The CDR3 bases are TGCAGTGCTGCGAATAGCGGGATCAATGAGCAGTTCTTC. Amino acids: CSAANSGINEQFF.

V gene TRBV4-3 combines with J gene TRBJ2-7; perhaps TRBD2 as D (5 bases). CDR3 length: 15 amino acids. The V and J ends lost 1 base and 0 bases respectively, with 10 bases between them. Germline CDR1 LGHNA, CDR2 YSLEER. CDR3 DNA: TGCGCCAGCAGCCAAGGGACTGTATCCTCCTACGAGCAGTACTTC. It is translated as CASSQGTVSSYEQYF.

This clonotype has more than one count but fewer than ten. The chain uses TRBV18 and TRBJ1-5; 7 bases align to TRBD1. Per the germline V gene, CDR1 is KGHSH and CDR2 is LQKENI. The CDR3 totals 16 residues. J was trimmed by 8 bases and V by 6 bases; bases with no gene match: 16. The CDR3 region has the DNA TGTGCCAGCTCCTGGAACAGGGGCGCTAGGTTTGAGCCCCAGCATTTT. Translating it yields CASSWNRGARFEPQHF.

The chain joins TRBV18 to TRBJ2-1; TRBD2 might be the D (6 bases). The CDR3 covers 16 residues. Germline V CDR1 and CDR2: KGHSH, LQKENI. Trimming pared 3 bases from V and 0 bases from J, leaving 12 bases between. CDR3 sequence reads: CASSPRGLGSYNEQFF. CDR3 DNA: TGTGCCAGCTCACCGCGGGGCCTTGGCTCCTACAATGAGCAGTTCTTC.

The rearrangement joins TRBV20-1 to TRBJ1-5; D gene ambiguous. V was clipped by 3 bases and J by 5 bases, with 8 bases between them. The CDR3 spans 12 residues. Germline CDR1 DFQATT, CDR2 SNEGSKA (reference sequence). CDR3 nucleotides: TGCAGTGCTAGTCGCGGTGATCAGCCCCAGCATTTT. The encoded protein is CSASRGDQPQHF.

There are many counts of this clonotype. V and J are TRBV20-1 and TRBJ2-3; TRBD2 is a possible D gene (7 bases). This CDR3 has 16 amino acids. Germline V gene lookup returns CDR1 DFQATT and CDR2 SNEGSKA (reference sequence). V was trimmed by 1 base and J by 4 bases, leaving 18 bases between them. In DNA, the CDR3 is TGCAGTGCTAGAGGGGGGGGGCAAGGTCGCTCAGATACGCAGTATTTT. This codes for CSARGGGQGRSDTQYF.

The rearrangement uses TRBV18 and TRBJ2-3, with D unresolved. This CDR3 region has 15 residues. Germline V gives CDR1 KGHSH, CDR2 LQKENI. The ends were cut back, 1 base at V and 0 bases at J, with 8 bases in the middle. CDR3 region: CASSPQGPSTDTQYF. As DNA, the CDR3 is TGTGCCAGCTCACCACAAGGGCCTAGCACAGATACGCAGTATTTT.

By share, this clonotype counts as medium-sized. CDR3 DNA sequence: TGTGCCAGCAGGTTCCGGGACAGGGGGACCTACGAGCAGTACTTC. Translated, it gives CASRFRDRGTYEQYF. The chain couples TRBV6-6 to TRBJ2-7; 11 bases line up with TRBD1. The V and J ends lost 6 bases and 2 bases, in that order; junction bases with no gene match: 6. CDR3 length: 15 amino acids. The germline gives CDR1 MNHNY, CDR2 SVGAGI (reference sequence).

The gene calls are TRBV7-2 and TRBJ2-4; unclear D gene. Per the germline V gene, CDR1 is SGHTA and CDR2 is FQGNSA. The V end lost 5 bases, the J end lost 1 base, and 9 bases lay between the germline ends. The CDR3 is 14 amino acids. The CDR3 sequence: CASSRAGAKNIQYF. The CDR3 coding sequence is TGTGCCAGCAGCCGCGCCGGTGCCAAAAACATTCAGTACTTC. Full variable domain (missing parts from reference TRBV7-2 and TRBJ2-4): GAGVSQSPSNKVTEKGKDVELRCDPISGHTALYWYRQSLGQGLEFLIYFQGNSAPDKSGLPSDRFSAERTGGSVSTLTIQRTQQEDSAVYLCASSRAGAKNIQYFGAGTRLSVL.

This clonotype was seen repeatedly, ten times or more. The chain employs TRBV4-1 and TRBJ2-1; unclear D gene. This CDR3 is 17 amino acids long. Germline CDR1 and CDR2: MGHRA and YSYEKL. V lost 0 bases and J 0 bases, leaving 12 bases between the germline ends. The DNA for the CDR3 is TGCGCCAGCAGCCAAGATGACGGCTATAGCTCCTACAATGAGCAGTTCTTC. It is translated as CASSQDDGYSSYNEQFF.

In this sample, this clonotype turned up a few times. The germline gene is not matched at one end of the junction; a read error may be the cause. The chain has TRBV20-1 and TRBJ2-7; 7 bases match TRBD2. CDR1 DFQATT and CDR2 SNEGSKA come from the germline V gene (reference sequence). The length of the CDR3 is 17 residues. The CDR3 DNA is TGCTGTGCTAGCTTAGGTGGGAGGGCCTTTACGACCGGCGAGCAGTACTTC. Its translation is CCASLGGRAFTTGEQYF.

This clonotype was counted a few times. The gene calls are TRBV20-1 and TRBJ2-1; 11 bases match TRBD2. This CDR3 comprises 15 residues. The trim removed 2 bases at V and 3 bases at J, leaving 3 bases unmatched. The germline V gene encodes CDR1 DFQATT and CDR2 SNEGSKA (reference sequence). DNA for the CDR3: TGCAGTGCTAGACCACTAGCGGGAGTCTACAATGAGCAGTTCTTC. Translating gives CSARPLAGVYNEQFF.

The chain joins TRBV7-2 to TRBJ1-3; D possibly corresponds to TRBD1 (5 bases). Between the trimmed V and J ends, which lost 1 base and 7 bases, there was a span of 20 bases. This CDR3 contains 17 residues. Germline CDR1 and CDR2: SGHTA and FQGNSA. The CDR3 protein is CASSLGPGRDGGNTIYF. In DNA form, the CDR3 reads TGTGCCAGCAGCTTAGGGCCCGGACGGGACGGAGGGAACACCATATATTTT.

This clonotype has a count of ten or more. Here the CDR3 reads CASSYGRNTGELFF. The CDR3 DNA follows: TGTGCCAGCAGTTACGGTAGAAACACCGGGGAGCTGTTTTTT. The chain has TRBV6-5 and TRBJ2-2; D gene uncertain. CDR1 is MNHEY and CDR2 is SVGAGI in the germline V gene. The CDR3 has 14 amino acids. The V end lost 2 bases, the J end lost 2 bases, and 6 bases lay between the germline ends.

The J gene is TRBJ1-6, the V gene TRBV18, with a tentative D call TRBD1 (5 bases). Germline V CDR1 and CDR2: KGHSH, LQKENI. This CDR3 spans 15 amino acids. Deletions cut 2 bases from V and 6 bases from J, with 11 bases between. The CDR3 bases are TGTGCCAGCTCACCATCCGGGGCGGGTAATTCACCCCTCCACTTT. Encoded protein: CASSPSGAGNSPLHF. The full variable domain, completed using reference TRBV18 and TRBJ1-6, is NAGVMQNPRHLVRRRGQEARLRCSPMKGHSHVYWYRQLPEEGLKFMVYLQKENIIDESGMPKERFSAEFPKEGPSILRIQQVVRGDSAAYFCASSPSGAGNSPLHFGNGTRLTVT.

Many counts were recorded for this clonotype. The chain joins TRBV25-1 to TRBJ1-4, with 10 nucleotides matching TRBD1. The CDR3 spans 15 residues. Germline CDR1 reads MGHDK; CDR2 reads SYGVNS. The J segment lost 8 bases and the V segment lost 7 bases, leaving 10 bases of the junction unmatched. The CDR3 loop reads CASTPRGQGPEKLFF. In DNA form, the CDR3 reads TGTGCCAGCACCCCTAGGGGACAGGGGCCCGAAAAACTGTTTTTT.

This clonotype was counted at least ten times. The chain recombines TRBV2 with TRBJ2-7; D is undetermined. V lost 6 bases and J lost 3, with 6 bases in between. This CDR3 region has 11 residues. The germline gives CDR1 SNHLY, CDR2 FYNNEI. DNA for the CDR3: TGTGCCAGCAGAGAGTTCTACGAGCAGTACTTC. Amino acids: CASREFYEQYF.

Ten or more counts support this clonotype. The chain uses TRBV5-1 and TRBJ2-1, with 7 positions matching TRBD2. J was trimmed by 2 bases and V by 0 bases; bases with no gene match: 14. This CDR3 region has 19 residues. In germline, CDR1 is SGHRS, CDR2 YFSETQ. DNA for the CDR3: TGCGCCAGCAGCTTGGTGCGAGCGGGGACCGATGATCCCTACAATGAGCAGTTCTTC. It is translated as CASSLVRAGTDDPYNEQFF.

This clonotype was seen repeatedly, ten times or more. The rearrangement links TRBV2 to TRBJ2-5, with TRBD2 matching over 7 bases. The V segment lost 8 bases and the J segment 6 bases; nucleotides outside the gene matches: 15. CDR3 length equals 15 residues. The germline gives CDR1 SNHLY, CDR2 FYNNEI. In DNA form, the CDR3 reads TGTGCCAGCGCCTCGCCTCAAGCGGGAAGGCAGACCCAGTACTTC. Protein sequence: CASASPQAGRQTQYF.

The rearrangement joins TRBV7-2 to TRBJ2-1, with 10 bases fitting TRBD1. Trimming took 5 bases from V and 7 from J; bases not matched to a gene: 5. Germline values: CDR1 SGHTA, CDR2 FQGNSA. The CDR3 is 14 amino acids. The CDR3 spells CASSRDRGRNEQFF. The CDR3 nucleotides are TGTGCCAGCAGCCGGGACAGGGGTCGGAATGAGCAGTTCTTC.

The V call is TRBV7-2, the J call TRBJ2-3, with 10 nucleotides matching TRBD2. The CDR3 loop spans 17 amino acids. Germline trimming cut 5 bases from V and 4 bases from J; bases unmatched to any gene: 12. The germline CDR1 and CDR2 sequences are SGHTA and FQGNSA. The CDR3 DNA follows: TGTGCCAGCAGCCAGGCGGCTAGCGGGAGCGGGTCAGATACGCAGTATTTT. Protein: CASSQAASGSGSDTQYF.

This clonotype was seen more than once but under ten times. This chain connects TRBV18 to TRBJ2-7; TRBD1 matches at 7 bases. V lost 4 bases and J lost 5; bases outside the gene matches: 8. The CDR3 loop spans 14 amino acids. From germline, CDR1 is KGHSH and CDR2 LQKENI. The CDR3 here is CASSQIYRGHEQYF. CDR3 DNA: TGTGCCAGCTCACAAATTTACAGGGGTCACGAGCAGTACTTC.

This clonotype was seen at least ten times. The chain recombines TRBV7-2 with TRBJ2-4; unclear D gene. The CDR3 is 14 residues long. Trimming took off 1 base at V and 0 bases at J, with 4 bases between the two ends. Germline V gene sequence: CDR1 SGHTA, CDR2 FQGNSA. The CDR3 sequence is CASSLDPAKNIQYF. The CDR3 region has the DNA TGTGCCAGCAGCTTAGACCCAGCCAAAAACATTCAGTACTTC.